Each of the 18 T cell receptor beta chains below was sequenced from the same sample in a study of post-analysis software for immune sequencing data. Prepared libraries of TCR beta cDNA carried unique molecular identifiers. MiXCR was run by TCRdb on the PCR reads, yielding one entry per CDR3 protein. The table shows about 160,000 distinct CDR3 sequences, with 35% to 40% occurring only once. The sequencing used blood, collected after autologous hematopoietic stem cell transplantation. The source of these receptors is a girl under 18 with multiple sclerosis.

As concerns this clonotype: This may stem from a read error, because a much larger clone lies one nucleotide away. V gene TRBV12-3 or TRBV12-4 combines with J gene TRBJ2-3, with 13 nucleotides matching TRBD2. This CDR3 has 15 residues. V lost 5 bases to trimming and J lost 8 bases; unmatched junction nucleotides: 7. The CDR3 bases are TGTGCCAGCAGTCCAGGGACTAGCGGGATGGGTACGCAGTATTTT. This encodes CASSPGTSGMGTQYF.

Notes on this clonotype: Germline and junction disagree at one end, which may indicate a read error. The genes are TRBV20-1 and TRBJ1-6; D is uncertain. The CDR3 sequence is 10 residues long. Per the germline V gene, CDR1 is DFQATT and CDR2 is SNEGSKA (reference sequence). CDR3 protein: CSASLPPPHF. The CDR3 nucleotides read TGCAGTGCTTCGCTTCCACCCCCCCACTTT.

The CDR3: CASRGGTGLYEQYF. CDR3 DNA sequence: TGCGCCAGCAGGGGGGGGACAGGGCTATACGAGCAGTACTTC. The V and J genes are TRBV10-2 and TRBJ2-7; 9 bases fit TRBD1. The J segment lost 4 bases and the V segment lost 6 bases, leaving 7 bases of the junction unmatched. CDR1 WSHSY and CDR2 SAAADI come from the germline V gene. The CDR3 is made up of 14 amino acids.

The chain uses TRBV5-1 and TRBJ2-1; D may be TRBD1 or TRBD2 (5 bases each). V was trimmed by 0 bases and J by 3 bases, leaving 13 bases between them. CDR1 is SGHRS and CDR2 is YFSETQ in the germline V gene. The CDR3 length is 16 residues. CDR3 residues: CASSLVAGRNYNEQFF. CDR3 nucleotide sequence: TGCGCCAGCAGCTTGGTCGCAGGGAGAAACTACAATGAGCAGTTCTTC.

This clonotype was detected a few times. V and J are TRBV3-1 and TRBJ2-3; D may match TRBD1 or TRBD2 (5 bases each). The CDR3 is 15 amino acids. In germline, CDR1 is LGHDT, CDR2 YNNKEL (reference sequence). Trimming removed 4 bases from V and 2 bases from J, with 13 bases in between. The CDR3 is CASSLLGASTDTQYF. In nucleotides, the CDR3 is TGTGCCAGCAGCCTCCTCGGGGCATCCACAGATACGCAGTATTTT.

CDR3: CASSLNWEGLAGRYNEQFF. The CDR3, as DNA: TGTGCCAGCAGCTTAAATTGGGAAGGACTAGCGGGACGCTACAATGAGCAGTTCTTC. V gene TRBV11-2 combines with J gene TRBJ2-1; 12 positions agree with TRBD2. This CDR3 has 19 residues. Germline trimming cut 2 bases from V and 3 bases from J; bases unmatched to any gene: 11. Per the germline V gene, CDR1 is SGHAT and CDR2 is FQNNGV.

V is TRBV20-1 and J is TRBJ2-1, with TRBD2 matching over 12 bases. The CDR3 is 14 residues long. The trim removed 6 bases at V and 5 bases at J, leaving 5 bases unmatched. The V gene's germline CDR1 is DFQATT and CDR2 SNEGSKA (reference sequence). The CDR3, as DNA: TGCAGTGCCACCGGACTAGCGGGGAACAATGAGCAGTTCTTC. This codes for CSATGLAGNNEQFF.

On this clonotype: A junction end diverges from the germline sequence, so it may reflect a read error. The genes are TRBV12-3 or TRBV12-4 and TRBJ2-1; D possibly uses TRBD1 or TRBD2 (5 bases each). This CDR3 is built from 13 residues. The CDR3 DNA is TGTGCCAGCGGGACCCAATTTTACAATGGGCAGTTCTTC. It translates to CASGTQFYNGQFF.

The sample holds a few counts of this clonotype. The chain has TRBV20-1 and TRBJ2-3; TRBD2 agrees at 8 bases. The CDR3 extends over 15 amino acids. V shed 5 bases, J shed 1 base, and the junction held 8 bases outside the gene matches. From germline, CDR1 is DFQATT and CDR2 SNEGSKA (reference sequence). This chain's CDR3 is CSAQSGSRGTDTQYF. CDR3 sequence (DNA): TGCAGTGCTCAAAGCGGGAGCCGCGGCACAGATACGCAGTATTTT.

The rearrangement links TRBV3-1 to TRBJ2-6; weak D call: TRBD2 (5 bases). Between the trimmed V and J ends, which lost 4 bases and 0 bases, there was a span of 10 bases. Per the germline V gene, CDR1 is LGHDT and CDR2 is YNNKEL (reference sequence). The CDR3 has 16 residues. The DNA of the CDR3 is TGTGCCAGCAGCCGACGGGGAAGCTCTGGGGCCAACGTCCTGACTTTC. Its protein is CASSRRGSSGANVLTF.

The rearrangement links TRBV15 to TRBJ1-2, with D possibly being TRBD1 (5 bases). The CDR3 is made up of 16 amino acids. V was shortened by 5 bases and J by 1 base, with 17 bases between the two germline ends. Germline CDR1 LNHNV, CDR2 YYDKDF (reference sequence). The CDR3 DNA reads TGTGCCACCAGCGAGGGGCGAGATAACATTAACTATGGCTACACCTTC. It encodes CATSEGRDNINYGYTF.

CDR3 DNA: TGTGCCAGCAGTTGGGGCAGCTATCAGCCCCAGCATTTT. Translation: CASSWGSYQPQHF. The chain couples TRBV12-3 or TRBV12-4 to TRBJ1-5; possible D gene TRBD1, 5 bases. The CDR3 is 13 residues long. V was trimmed by 4 bases and J by 5 bases, leaving 9 bases between them.

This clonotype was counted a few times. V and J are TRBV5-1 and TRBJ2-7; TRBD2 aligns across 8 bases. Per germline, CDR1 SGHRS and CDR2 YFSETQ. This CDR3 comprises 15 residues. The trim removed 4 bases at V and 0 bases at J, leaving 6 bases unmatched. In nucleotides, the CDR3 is TGCGCCAGCAGCCCCAGGAGCGGGAGCTCCTACGAGCAGTACTTC. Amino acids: CASSPRSGSSYEQYF.

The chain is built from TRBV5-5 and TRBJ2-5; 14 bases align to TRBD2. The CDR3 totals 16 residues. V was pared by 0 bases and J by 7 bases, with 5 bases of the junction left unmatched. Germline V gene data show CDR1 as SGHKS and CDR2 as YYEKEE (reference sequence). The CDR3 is CASSLGLAGGPGTQYF. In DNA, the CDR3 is TGTGCCAGCAGCTTGGGACTAGCGGGAGGGCCGGGGACCCAGTACTTC.

The CDR3 DNA follows: TGCAGTGCTTCCCCAGGATTGGGGGATCAGCCCCAGCATTTT. Amino acids: CSASPGLGDQPQHF. The chain joins TRBV20-1 to TRBJ1-5, with D perhaps matching TRBD1 (5 bases). Germline values: CDR1 DFQATT, CDR2 SNEGSKA (reference sequence). The CDR3 is 14 residues long. The ends were cut back, 5 bases at V and 5 bases at J, with 16 bases in the middle.

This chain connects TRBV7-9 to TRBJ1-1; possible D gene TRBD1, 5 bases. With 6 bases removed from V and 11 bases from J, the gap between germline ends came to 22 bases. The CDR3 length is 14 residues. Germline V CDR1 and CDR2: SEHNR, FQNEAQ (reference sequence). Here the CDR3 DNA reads TGTGCCAGCAGACACACAGACAGCTTCCAGAAGGCTTTCTTT. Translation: CASRHTDSFQKAFF.

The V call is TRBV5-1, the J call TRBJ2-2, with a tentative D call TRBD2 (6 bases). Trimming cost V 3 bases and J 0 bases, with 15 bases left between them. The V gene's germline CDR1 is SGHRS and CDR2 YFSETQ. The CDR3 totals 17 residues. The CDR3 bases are TGCGCCAGCAGCTACCGGACTAACCCCACGAACACCGGGGAGCTGTTTTTT. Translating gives CASSYRTNPTNTGELFF.

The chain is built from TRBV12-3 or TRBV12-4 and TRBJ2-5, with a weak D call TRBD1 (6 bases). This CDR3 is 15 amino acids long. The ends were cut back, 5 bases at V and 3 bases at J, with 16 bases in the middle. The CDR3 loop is CASSLSGTMKETQYF. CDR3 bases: TGTGCCAGCAGTCTTTCCGGGACAATGAAAGAGACCCAGTACTTC.